This TCR beta chain derives from a study of T cells in Graves' hyperthyroidism and ophthalmopathy. Study results and limitations: Most thyroid clonotypes expanded above 0.001 were also detected in blood.

This clonotype was seen more than once but under ten times. Its cognate antigen is unknown. PBMCs came from 7.5 to 10 ml fresh peripheral blood. This CDR3 is built from 15 residues. Germline V gives CDR1 KGHSH, CDR2 LQKENI. Deletions cut 2 bases from V and 6 bases from J, with 14 bases between. RNA transcripts were the template for amplifying TCR beta CDR3 regions. HTBI primers drove first-round RT-PCR of the TCR CDR3. TCRdb analysed the multiplex PCR reads with MiXCR anew, one entry per CDR3 protein. This sample has approximately 610,000 distinct CDR3 sequences, with approximately 15% found just once. The sequenced material came from blood. The chain has TRBV18 and TRBJ2-1; D might be TRBD2 (6 bases). The TCR comes from a woman younger than 35 with Graves' hyperthyroidism. The CDR3 loop is CASSPFAGPTNEQFF. In DNA form, the CDR3 reads TGTGCCAGCTCACCATTTGCGGGACCCACCAATGAGCAGTTCTTC.